The 29 T cell receptor beta chains presented below share a single source sample, sequenced in a study of vaccination and CD4 T cells after COVID-19. Sequenced with the Oncomine TCR Beta short-read assay was DNA taken from cultured CD4+ T cells. TCRdb itself ran the PCR reads through MiXCR, one entry per CDR3 protein. The sample lists about 27,000 distinct CDR3 sequences; under 75% were seen once. Treatment denoted: roughly 10-day PBMC culture with coronavirus spike peptide pools or control peptides (ViraFEST assay). These receptors are not linked to any known antigen. The source was CD4+ T cells from blood, cultured in vitro, collected after SARS-CoV-2 vaccination. Receptors originate from a human donor who received a COVID-19 vaccine.

This clonotype came up a few times. The chain combines TRBV7-9 with TRBJ1-1; D possibly corresponds to TRBD1 (5 bases). The CDR3 runs to 15 residues. Trimming shortened V by 3 bases and J by 3 bases, and 14 bases separated the two germline ends. CDR1 and CDR2 from the germline V gene are SEHNR and FQNEAQ (reference sequence). The CDR3 coding sequence is TGTGCCAGCAGCTTGACCGACGGGGGAGACACTGAAGCTTTCTTT. Residues: CASSLTDGGDTEAFF.

The chain has TRBV6-5 and TRBJ2-1; the D gene is possibly TRBD2 (7 bases). Per the germline V gene, CDR1 is MNHEY and CDR2 is SVGAGI. V dropped 0 bases and J dropped 9 bases, with 15 bases sitting between them. The CDR3 is made up of 15 amino acids. CDR3 nucleotide sequence: TGTGCCAGCAGTTACTCTAACGGGGGGCGAGGTGAGCAGTTCTTC. Amino acid sequence: CASSYSNGGRGEQFF.

The chain joins TRBV6-4 to TRBJ1-5; 10 bases fit TRBD1. V gave up 7 bases and J gave up 6 bases; unmatched junction bases: 9. Germline CDR1 and CDR2: MRHNA and SNTAGT. The CDR3 contains 15 residues. As DNA, the CDR3 is TGTGCCAGCACTAACCGGGACAGGGGTTCTCAGCCCCAGCATTTT. This codes for CASTNRDRGSQPQHF.

The gene calls are TRBV2 and TRBJ2-5; D possibly corresponds to TRBD1 (5 bases). Germline V gives CDR1 SNHLY, CDR2 FYNNEI. CDR3 length: 13 amino acids. Trimming shortened V by 9 bases and J by 0 bases, and 11 bases separated the two germline ends. CDR3 nucleotides: TGTGCCAGGGCCGACAGCTACCAAGAGACCCAGTACTTC. It yields the protein CARADSYQETQYF.

The J gene is TRBJ1-1, the V gene TRBV5-6, with unresolved D. This CDR3 comprises 13 residues. Germline V gene sequence: CDR1 SGHDT, CDR2 YYEEEE. Trimming took 0 bases from V and 10 from J, leaving 13 bases between them. The CDR3: CASSLDEGPGAFF. As DNA, the CDR3 is TGTGCCAGCAGCTTGGATGAGGGTCCGGGAGCTTTCTTT.

This clonotype has only one observation. The chain recombines TRBV12-3 or TRBV12-4 with TRBJ2-1, with D possibly being TRBD1 (6 bases). The CDR3 runs to 15 residues. The germline V and J ends were trimmed by 2 bases and 7 bases, with 15 bases remaining between them. The CDR3, as DNA: TGTGCCAGCAGTTTAAACAGGGTTGTCGTAAATGAGCAGTTCTTC. Translation gives CASSLNRVVVNEQFF.

This clonotype has a handful of counts. The chain has TRBV7-7 and TRBJ1-1; a possible D gene is TRBD1 (6 bases). This CDR3 contains 16 residues. Trimming shortened V by 3 bases and J by 2 bases, and 16 bases separated the two germline ends. CDR1 and CDR2 (germline): SSHAT, FNYEAQ (reference sequence). In DNA form, the CDR3 reads TGTGCCAGCAGCTTCCCGACAGGAGTAAGAAACACTGAAGCTTTCTTT. It specifies CASSFPTGVRNTEAFF.

This chain links TRBV19 with TRBJ1-6, with 8 positions matching TRBD1. The germline V gene encodes CDR1 LNHDA and CDR2 SQIVND (reference sequence). The CDR3 is made up of 14 amino acids. The ends lost 3 bases at V and 7 bases at J; junction bases unmatched: 2. Here the CDR3 DNA reads TGTGCCAGTAGTATGGGACAGGTGAATTCACCCCTCCACTTT. This encodes CASSMGQVNSPLHF.

The chain uses TRBV5-1 and TRBJ2-7; the match to TRBD1 covers 7 bases. CDR1 SGHRS and CDR2 YFSETQ come from the germline V gene. J was trimmed by 7 bases and V by 5 bases; bases with no gene match: 12. CDR3 length: 14 residues. The CDR3 is CASRETGEHIEQYF. CDR3 DNA: TGCGCCAGCAGGGAAACAGGGGAACATATTGAGCAGTACTTC.

The J gene is TRBJ1-1, the V gene TRBV30; no clear D gene. Germline loops: CDR1 GTSNPN, CDR2 SVGIG (reference sequence). With 3 bases removed from V and 7 bases from J, the gap between germline ends came to 15 bases. The CDR3 runs to 13 residues. The CDR3 is CAWRVNTDFEAFF. The DNA for the CDR3 is TGTGCCTGGAGGGTCAATACGGATTTTGAAGCTTTCTTT.

This clonotype was counted only a few times. The chain is built from TRBV30 and TRBJ1-6, with 12 bases aligning to TRBD1. V was pared by 3 bases and J by 10 bases, with 7 bases of the junction left unmatched. CDR1 and CDR2 (germline): GTSNPN, SVGIG (reference sequence). This CDR3 has 15 amino acids. In DNA form, the CDR3 reads TGTGCCTGGAGGACGGGACAGGGGGCGCGGTCACCCCTCCACTTT. Translation gives CAWRTGQGARSPLHF.

The V and J genes are TRBV20-1 and TRBJ2-7, with 14 bases lining up with TRBD2. Looked up from germline, CDR1 is DFQATT and CDR2 is SNEGSKA (reference sequence). V was clipped by 4 bases and J by 2 bases; unmatched bases: 10. The CDR3 runs 17 residues. CDR3 amino acids: CSAMVGTSGGFTYEQYF. The CDR3 DNA is TGCAGTGCTATGGTCGGGACTAGCGGGGGTTTTACCTACGAGCAGTACTTC.

The chain uses TRBV30 and TRBJ1-1, with no clear D. Trimming stripped 2 bases from V and 0 bases from J, with 10 bases between. CDR3 length equals 14 residues. Per the germline V gene, CDR1 is GTSNPN and CDR2 is SVGIG (reference sequence). CDR3 bases: TGTGCCTGGAGTCGGACTTTCATGAACACTGAAGCTTTCTTT. This codes for CAWSRTFMNTEAFF.

In this sample, this clonotype turned up once. V is TRBV28 and J is TRBJ2-7; 10 nucleotides match TRBD2. The J segment lost 2 bases and the V segment lost 5 bases, leaving 3 bases of the junction unmatched. This CDR3 is 14 amino acids long. The germline V gene has CDR1 MDHEN and CDR2 SYDVKM. The CDR3 region is CASSSSGGAYEQYF. DNA of the CDR3: TGTGCCAGCAGTAGCAGCGGGGGGGCCTACGAGCAGTACTTC. The entire variable domain, with the rest obtained from reference TRBV28 and TRBJ2-7, is as follows: DVKVTQSSRYLVKRTGEKVFLECVQDMDHENMFWYRQDPGLGLRLIYFSYDVKMKEKGDIPEGYSVSREKKERFSLILESASTNQTSMYLCASSSSGGAYEQYFGPGTRLTVT.

This rearrangement joins TRBV15 to TRBJ1-1; a possible D gene is TRBD1 (5 bases). Germline values: CDR1 LNHNV, CDR2 YYDKDF (reference sequence). V lost 4 bases to trimming and J lost 1 base, with 13 bases between them. CDR3 length: 15 amino acids. CDR3 in amino acids: CATSKDLGENTEAFF. CDR3 in DNA: TGTGCCACCAGCAAGGATTTAGGGGAGAACACTGAAGCTTTCTTT.

This clonotype appeared a single time. In DNA form, the CDR3 reads TGTGCCAGCAGCGTAGTTGGGCCTGAAGAGACCCAGTACTTC. This codes for CASSVVGPEETQYF. The J gene is TRBJ2-5, the V gene TRBV7-4; the D is unclear. Deletions cut 5 bases from V and 3 bases from J, with 13 bases between. CDR1 and CDR2 from the germline V gene are SGHVT and SQSDAQ. The CDR3 is made up of 14 amino acids.

This clonotype was observed a few times. The V call is TRBV19, the J call TRBJ1-5; D is unresolved. Germline-derived CDR1 and CDR2 are LNHDA and SQIVND (reference sequence). CDR3 size: 13 residues. Between the trimmed V and J ends, which lost 0 bases and 7 bases, there was a span of 7 bases. The CDR3 sequence: CASSIERGQPQHF. The CDR3 bases are TGTGCCAGTAGTATAGAGAGAGGACAGCCCCAGCATTTT.

This clonotype was found a few times. This chain uses TRBV6-5 with TRBJ2-1, with D perhaps matching TRBD2 (5 bases). The CDR3 consists of 16 residues. V lost 0 bases to trimming and J lost 6 bases, with 15 bases between them. CDR1 is MNHEY, CDR2 SVGAGI, per germline. CDR3 sequence: CASSYSIFRSGNEQFF. CDR3 DNA: TGTGCCAGCAGTTACTCTATTTTTAGAAGCGGCAATGAGCAGTTCTTC.

This clonotype was seen a single time. The chain employs TRBV30 and TRBJ2-3; 10 positions agree with TRBD2. The J segment lost 4 bases and the V segment lost 2 bases, leaving 12 bases of the junction unmatched. The germline V gene encodes CDR1 GTSNPN and CDR2 SVGIG (reference sequence). The CDR3 is 17 residues long. Written as DNA, the CDR3 is TGTGCCTGGAGTCGACCCTCAGCGGGGGGGCAGGCAGATACGCAGTATTTT. The encoded protein is CAWSRPSAGGQADTQYF.

The J gene is TRBJ2-1, the V gene TRBV24-1; 8 nucleotides agree with TRBD1. There are 16 residues in the CDR3. The V gene end was trimmed by 7 bases and the J gene end by 2 bases; junction bases not matched to a gene: 9. Germline lookup yields CDR1 KGHDR and CDR2 SFDVKD. CDR3: CATSRTGILTYNEQFF. DNA for the CDR3: TGTGCCACCAGCCGGACAGGGATACTAACCTACAATGAGCAGTTCTTC.

This clonotype was seen a handful of times. This chain uses TRBV30 with TRBJ1-5; tentatively, D is TRBD1 (5 bases). From germline, CDR1 is GTSNPN and CDR2 SVGIG (reference sequence). Trimming removed 1 base at V and 0 bases at J, with 7 bases between. The CDR3 extends over 14 amino acids. The CDR3 DNA reads as TGTGCCTGGAGTGCACAGGCTAGCAATCAGCCCCAGCATTTT. Translated, it gives CAWSAQASNQPQHF.

This clonotype showed up just a few times. The chain uses TRBV7-9 and TRBJ2-3, with D perhaps assigned TRBD1 or TRBD2 (5 bases each). Germline assignment: CDR1 SEHNR and CDR2 FQNEAQ (reference sequence). This CDR3 is built from 15 residues. The V and J ends lost 5 bases and 1 base respectively, with 13 bases between them. The CDR3 nucleotides are TGTGCCAGCAGCAACCGGGACGGTGGCACAGATACGCAGTATTTT. It specifies CASSNRDGGTDTQYF.

V and J are TRBV6-1 and TRBJ2-5; D is undetermined. Looked up from germline, CDR1 is MNHNS and CDR2 is SASEGT. Trimming left V 7 bases short and J 5 bases short, with 14 bases between. CDR3 length equals 13 residues. CDR3 nucleotide sequence: TGTGCCAGCACCGACCTCAGGTGGGAGACCCAGTACTTC. This translates into CASTDLRWETQYF.

The genes are TRBV6-5 and TRBJ2-3; D gene unclear. CDR1 and CDR2 (germline): MNHEY, SVGAGI. V was cut by 2 bases and J by 6 bases, with 3 bases left in between. The CDR3 is 11 amino acids. For the CDR3, the DNA is TGTGCCAGCAGTTACGCGGATACGCAGTATTTT. Translating gives CASSYADTQYF.

This chain connects TRBV2 to TRBJ2-1; no clear D gene. V lost 6 bases, J lost 2 bases, and 8 bases lay in between. Germline CDR1 and CDR2: SNHLY and FYNNEI. This CDR3 contains 13 residues. The CDR3 is CASRTSPYNEQFF. Written as DNA, the CDR3 is TGTGCCAGCAGGACTTCCCCCTACAATGAGCAGTTCTTC.

The V call is TRBV12-3 or TRBV12-4, the J call TRBJ2-4; TRBD2 is a possible D gene (7 bases). The CDR3 consists of 15 residues. Trimming removed 0 bases from V and 4 bases from J, with 10 bases in between. In DNA, the CDR3 is TGTGCCAGCAGTTTAGCAGGGGGGGTAAAAAACATTCAGTACTTC. Amino acid sequence: CASSLAGGVKNIQYF.

The chain is built from TRBV19 and TRBJ2-5, with D perhaps TRBD1 (5 bases). V gave up 1 base and J gave up 1 base, with 7 bases separating them. Germline V CDR1 and CDR2: LNHDA, SQIVND (reference sequence). There are 14 residues in the CDR3. In DNA, the CDR3 is TGTGCCAGTAGTATAGGGCAGGGCCAAGAGACCCAGTACTTC. Protein: CASSIGQGQETQYF.

The gene calls are TRBV27 and TRBJ2-4; 8 nucleotides match TRBD1. V lost 3 bases, J lost 4 bases, and 2 bases stayed unmatched. The CDR3 loop spans 14 amino acids. CDR1 is MNHEY, CDR2 SMNVEV, per germline (reference sequence). DNA of the CDR3: TGTGCCAGCAGTTTCGGGACAGGAAAAAACATTCAGTACTTC. Translation: CASSFGTGKNIQYF.

The sample holds a few counts of this clonotype. The chain links TRBV10-3 to TRBJ2-7; TRBD2 agrees at 13 bases. The CDR3 consists of 13 residues. CDR1 is ENHRY and CDR2 is SYGVKD in the germline V gene. Trimming removed 10 bases from V and 6 bases from J; junction bases left unmatched: 6. As DNA, the CDR3 is TGTGCCACAAGGACTAGCGGGGGTTCCGAGCAGTACTTC. Translation gives CATRTSGGSEQYF.